This TCR beta chain was captured by sequencing in a study of T cells in Graves' hyperthyroidism and ophthalmopathy. From RNA transcripts, TCR beta CDR3 regions were amplified. The HTBI primer set served for first-round RT-PCR of the TCR CDR3. Via MiXCR, TCRdb re-called the multiplex PCR reads, giving one row per CDR3 protein. The sample contains fewer than 350,000 distinct CDR3 sequences, approximately 19% of which appear only once. Thyroid ultrasound, orbital computed tomography, clinical symptoms, and serum thyroxine and TRAb underpinned diagnoses. Germline CDR1 reads SGHTA; CDR2 reads FQGNSA. Trimming removed 5 bases at V and 4 bases at J, with 15 bases between. CDR3 length: 14 amino acids. This clonotype was detected ten times or more. The antigen is undetermined. Study outcomes and limitations: Through a model of 13 V-J features, ophthalmopathy was separated from stable hyperthyroidism.

Sequenced: blood. The V gene is TRBV7-2, the J gene TRBJ2-7, with no clear D. The clonotype comes from a man aged 45 to 65 with Graves' ophthalmopathy. The chain's CDR3 is CASSPSSQPYEQYF. CDR3 sequence (DNA): TGTGCCAGCAGCCCCAGTTCTCAACCTTACGAGCAGTACTTC.